A single sample is the source of the 2 T cell receptor beta chains below, sequenced in a study of shared clonotypes between healthy human individuals. Repertoires were generated with immunoSEQ multiplex PCR, while TCRdb's copy carries only in-frame clones and drops some. The table records hundreds of thousands of clones, approximately 79% of them present only once. The sequencing input was memory CD4+ T cells sorted from blood. The subset was: CD45RA-negative fraction. Source of these receptors: a woman in her 30s in good health.

The J gene is TRBJ2-5, the V gene TRBV7-2; TRBD2 matches at 7 bases. The junction had 13 bases not matched to a gene; V was cut back by 3 bases and J by 3 bases. Germline CDR1 reads SGHTA; CDR2 reads FQGNSA. CDR3 size: 17 residues. The CDR3 loop reads CASSFEPRAGAKETQYF. The CDR3 coding sequence is TGTGCCAGCAGCTTTGAGCCCCGTGCGGGAGCCAAAGAGACCCAGTACTTC.

The table lists this clone with a count of one. The chain recombines TRBV28 with TRBJ2-7; TRBD2 matches at 7 bases. V dropped 5 bases and J dropped 0; count of bases not matched to a gene: 7. CDR3 length: 15 residues. Germline CDR1 MDHEN, CDR2 SYDVKM. The CDR3 here is CASSSGTESSYEQYF. The CDR3 nucleotides are TGTGCCAGCAGTAGCGGGACGGAAAGCTCCTACGAGCAGTACTTC.